Each of the 29 T cell receptor beta chains below was sequenced from the same sample in a study of tumor-infiltrating lymphocytes in primary liver carcinoma (dated by TCRdb to about 2017). Total RNA and DNA were co-extracted without cell sorting from approximately 22-30 mg of bulk tissue using the AllPrep DNA/RNA mini kit. The sequencing machine was an Illumina HiSeq 2500. Starting from approximately 500 ng total RNA, TCRbeta-specific cDNA was produced by reverse transcription with a constant-region primer and ProtoScript II reverse transcriptase. The TCRbeta libraries were prepared through three rounds of nested multiplex PCR following a slightly modified ARM-PCR procedure. Each of the first two PCR rounds ran for approximately 9 cycles using multiplex TRBV1-TRBV30 forward primers together with a Cbeta reverse primer. Clones were called with MiXCR by TCRdb after fastp trimmed the public reads at Q25, and only in-frame beta chains were retained. Entries that share a CDR3 protein sequence are merged under the most common genes and DNA. The sample includes roughly 100,000 distinct CDR3 sequences, with 80% to 85% observed a single time. In total, the top ten clones hold roughly a fifth of the sample.

Sequenced: liver tumor tissue from sampling region 3. What this sample's cell subset or site label stands for: tumor region T3, left-lateral pole. The receptors stem from a middle-aged man with primary liver carcinoma and hepatitis B virus infection.

Points on this clonotype: One junction end disagrees with the germline gene, perhaps due to a read error. J is TRBJ1-4 and V is TRBV28, with TRBD1 as a possible D gene (5 bases). Germline CDR1 is MDHEN and CDR2 is SYDVKM. The CDR3 is made up of 15 amino acids. This chain's CDR3 is CARSFTRALNEELFF. DNA for the CDR3: TGTGCCAGAAGTTTCACCAGGGCTCTGAATGAAGAACTGTTTTTT.

To note about this clonotype: The conserved closing phenylalanine or tryptophan is absent in this CDR3, likely reflecting a read error. The V and J genes are TRBV28 and TRBJ2-2, with D perhaps matching TRBD2 (5 bases). This CDR3 is built from 15 residues. Germline V gene data show CDR1 as MDHEN and CDR2 as SYDVKM. The CDR3 DNA follows: TGTGTCAGCACTTCAGTCGAGGGCCGATCCGGGGAGCTGTTTTCT. It is translated as CVSTSVEGRSGELFS.

This clonotype has a single count. One end of the junction does not line up with germline, which may come from a read error. This chain uses TRBV4-3 with TRBJ2-1, with D maybe TRBD2 (7 bases). The germline V gene encodes CDR1 LGHNA and CDR2 YSLEER. The CDR3 length is 14 residues. CDR3 bases: TGCGCCAACAGCCTGGACAAGGGGGGGAATGAGCAGTTCTTC. It translates to CANSLDKGGNEQFF.

About this clonotype itself: Without the conserved terminal phenylalanine or tryptophan, this CDR3 likely stems from a read error. The V gene is TRBV29-1, the J gene TRBJ2-7, with 8 bases identical to TRBD1. Germline CDR1 reads SQVTM; CDR2 reads ANQGSEA. The CDR3 covers 13 residues. The junction had 12 bases not matched to a gene; V was cut back by 5 bases and J by 9 bases. The chain's CDR3 is CSVWTGRVGGQYY. DNA of the CDR3: TGCAGCGTTTGGACAGGGCGGGTGGGGGGGCAGTACTAC.

Details on this clonotype: Since the CDR3 does not end with the conserved phenylalanine or tryptophan, this likely comes from a read error. This chain uses TRBV11-2 with TRBJ2-3, with D tentatively TRBD2 (6 bases). Germline-derived CDR1 and CDR2 are SGHAT and FQNNGV. Trimming removed 1 base from V and 0 bases from J, with 14 bases in between. The CDR3 spans 17 residues. The DNA for the CDR3 is TGTGCCAGCAGCTTAGGTCCGGGGGAGAGTAGCACAGATACGCAGTATTAT. It encodes CASSLGPGESSTDTQYY.

CDR3 DNA sequence: TGCAGAGCTTCGAAGGCCAGAAACTCACCCCTCCACTTT. Translating gives CRASKARNSPLHF. The rearrangement links TRBV29-1 to TRBJ1-6; no clear D. This CDR3 has 13 residues. Germline-derived CDR1 and CDR2 are SQVTM and ANQGSEA.

As regards this clonotype: Given the absence of the conserved phenylalanine or tryptophan at the CDR3 end, a read error is likely. The DNA is left out, because the CDR3 cannot be placed on it with certainty; the CDR3 is given as TCRdb lists it. The chain has TRBV4-1 and TRBJ1-4; TRBD1 reflects the table's D call only, with no check against the DNA. The CDR3 numbers 15 amino acids, ends counted. Germline values: CDR1 MGHRA, CDR2 YSYEKL. The CDR3 sequence is CASSQEGQGMKKLVI.

Remarks on this clonotype: At one of its ends the junction is not consistent with the germline gene, which may arise from a read error. The chain is built from TRBV5-1 and TRBJ1-6, with D unclear. Germline loops: CDR1 SGHRS, CDR2 YFSETQ. CDR3 size: 16 residues. In nucleotides, the CDR3 is TGCGCCAGCAGCTTGGACATTGTATCGAATAATTCACTCCTCCACTTT. Amino acids: CASSLDIVSNNSLLHF.

Worth noting for this clonotype: Since a much larger clone is just one base distant, this may be a read error. The V and J genes are TRBV4-2 and TRBJ2-4, with a possible D match to TRBD1 (5 bases). Looked up from germline, CDR1 is LGHNA and CDR2 is YNFKEQ. CDR3 length: 13 residues. The CDR3 DNA is TGTGCCAGCAGCCCAGGGTCCAAAAACATTCAGCACTTC. It is translated as CASSPGSKNIQHF.

Concerning this clonotype: Mismatch with germline at one junction end may stem from a read error. This chain uses TRBV12-3 or TRBV12-4 with TRBJ2-5; possibly TRBD1 for D (6 bases). This CDR3 is 14 amino acids long. The CDR3 reads CAGSLSGVPENQYF. For the CDR3, the DNA is TGTGCCGGCAGTTTGTCAGGGGTGCCAGAGAACCAGTACTTC.

A word on this clonotype: At one end the junction does not follow the germline gene, possibly because of a read error. The V gene is TRBV14, the J gene TRBJ2-1, with unresolved D. This CDR3 spans 16 amino acids. CDR1 and CDR2 from the germline V gene are SGHDN and FVKESK. For the CDR3, the DNA is TGTGCCAGCAGTGCCGTAGTGAGATGGGTAAACAATGAGCAGTCCTTC. The encoded protein is CASSAVVRWVNNEQSF.

This rearrangement joins TRBV6-6 to TRBJ1-2; TRBD1 might be the D (6 bases). Germline loops: CDR1 MNHNY, CDR2 SVGAGI (reference sequence). The V end was cut by 10 bases, the J end by 6 bases, with 15 bases between. The CDR3 covers 12 residues. CDR3 sequence reads: CAIQGDRDGYTF. CDR3 nucleotides: TGTGCCATACAGGGTGATAGGGATGGCTACACCTTC.

Comment on this clonotype: One junction end does not reproduce the germline sequence, and a read error may be involved. The CDR3 is CVSSLNPGQGAVTQYF. CDR3 bases: TGTGTCAGCAGCCTCAATCCGGGGCAGGGGGCTGTTACGCAGTATTTT. The chain employs TRBV13 and TRBJ2-3; TRBD1 agrees at 8 bases. The CDR3 runs 16 residues. CDR1 and CDR2 (germline): PRHDT, FYEKMQ (reference sequence). The full variable domain, completed using reference TRBV13 and TRBJ2-3, is AAGVIQSPRHLIKEKRETATLKCYPIPRHDTVYWYQQGPGQDPQFLISFYEKMQSDKGSIPDRFSAQQFSDYHSELNMSSLELGDSALYFCVSSLNPGQGAVTQYFGPGTRLTVL.

Ten or more counts support this clonotype. The V and J genes are TRBV5-8 and TRBJ1-1; D gene uncertain. The CDR3 runs 18 residues. The ends were cut back, 3 bases at V and 1 base at J, with 22 bases in the middle. The germline CDR1 and CDR2 sequences are SGHTS and YDEGEE. CDR3 nucleotides: TGTGCCAGCAGCTCCTCAGACACCCTGAGAGGTTCGAACACTGAAGCTTTCTTT. Translated, it gives CASSSSDTLRGSNTEAFF.

Details on this clonotype: The junction differs from germline at one of its ends, possibly a read error. J is TRBJ2-3 and V is TRBV5-4, with TRBD1 as a possible D gene (5 bases). This CDR3 has 13 residues. Germline lookup yields CDR1 SGHNT and CDR2 YYREEE (reference sequence). CDR3 amino acids: CTSMGQGTDTQYF. The CDR3 DNA sequence: TGTACCAGCATGGGGCAGGGCACAGACACGCAGTATTTT.

Of note for this clonotype: An end of the junction differs from the germline gene, which may be a read error. The chain combines TRBV6-1 with TRBJ1-5; the D is unclear. The germline gives CDR1 MNHNS, CDR2 SASEGT. CDR3 length: 16 amino acids. In DNA, the CDR3 is TGTGCCAGCAATGAAGGAGGAATAGTTAGCAGTCAGCCCCAGCATTTT. Protein product: CASNEGGIVSSQPQHF.

Of note for this clonotype: The final CDR3 position lacks the conserved phenylalanine or tryptophan, pointing to a likely read error. The gene calls are TRBV11-2 and TRBJ2-3, with 12 bases aligning to TRBD2. The CDR3 has 19 residues. Germline lookup yields CDR1 SGHAT and CDR2 FQNNGV. The CDR3 sequence is CASSRSPRLAGERTVTQYI. CDR3 DNA: TGTGCTAGCAGCCGATCGCCGAGACTAGCGGGAGAGAGGACAGTTACGCAGTATATT.

This rearrangement joins TRBV5-4 to TRBJ2-7; D could derive from TRBD1 or TRBD2 (5 bases each). CDR1 and CDR2 (germline): SGHNT, YYREEE (reference sequence). Trimming removed 4 bases at V and 10 bases at J, with 18 bases between. This CDR3 is 13 amino acids long. CDR3 DNA: TGTGCCAGCAGCATGGGACCCCTTTGGGGTCAGTACTTC. Amino acid sequence: CASSMGPLWGQYF.

This rearrangement joins TRBV10-3 to TRBJ1-5; 7 bases align to TRBD1. The CDR3 loop spans 13 amino acids. Germline-derived CDR1 and CDR2 are ENHRY and SYGVKD. CDR3 protein: CVATGTDQAPQHF. The CDR3 nucleotides read TGTGTAGCGACCGGGACAGACCAGGCGCCCCAGCATTTT.

V is TRBV11-2 and J is TRBJ2-7; maybe TRBD2 (6 bases). Germline V gene lookup returns CDR1 SGHAT and CDR2 FQNNGV. The CDR3 spans 12 residues. CDR3 sequence reads: CASCTGGYEQYF. Here the CDR3 DNA reads TGTGCTAGCTGTACCGGGGGCTACGAGCAGTACTTC.

This clonotype was counted ten times or more. The chain is built from TRBV5-5 and TRBJ2-5; TRBD1 aligns across 8 bases. Germline V gene sequence: CDR1 SGHKS, CDR2 YYEKEE (reference sequence). V trimming: 2 bases; J trimming: 4 bases; junction bases outside the gene matches: 7. CDR3 size: 15 residues. This chain's CDR3 is CASSLAKTGGETQYF. As DNA, the CDR3 is TGTGCCAGCAGCTTAGCCAAAACAGGGGGAGAGACCCAGTACTTC.

This clonotype occurred a few times. Mismatch with germline at one junction end may stem from a read error. V and J are TRBV5-4 and TRBJ2-5; a weak D match, TRBD1 (5 bases). This CDR3 spans 12 amino acids. In germline, CDR1 is SGHNT, CDR2 YYREEE (reference sequence). The CDR3 coding sequence is TGCACCAGCAGCTTGGACAAGGCCGTCAAATACTTC. Encoded protein: CTSSLDKAVKYF.

As DNA, the CDR3 is TGTGCCAACAATTCCGGGACAGGGGCCTATGGCTACACCTTC. Its protein is CANNSGTGAYGYTF. V gene TRBV28 combines with J gene TRBJ1-2; TRBD1 matches at 10 bases. Germline assignment: CDR1 MDHEN and CDR2 SYDVKM. The CDR3 has 14 residues. The trim removed 10 bases at V and 4 bases at J, leaving 9 bases unmatched.

The rearrangement uses TRBV29-1 and TRBJ2-3, with D possibly matching TRBD1 (5 bases). The J call is doubtful: the DNA matches TRBJ1-5 better. Germline V gives CDR1 SQVTM, CDR2 ANQGSEA. The CDR3 totals 13 residues. CDR3 sequence reads: CSASGAGTDTQHF. CDR3 coding DNA: TGCAGCGCTTCTGGGGCGGGCACGGATACGCAGCATTTT.

In the case of this clonotype: Here the CDR3 omits its conserved ending phenylalanine or tryptophan, so a read error is the likely source. The V call is TRBV4-1, the J call TRBJ2-1; TRBD2 might be the D (6 bases). V dropped 4 bases and J dropped 7 bases, with 23 bases sitting between them. This CDR3 has 17 residues. Germline assignment: CDR1 MGHRA and CDR2 YSYEKL. This CDR3 is CASSPLINNGSGNEQFS. In nucleotides, the CDR3 is TGCGCCAGCAGCCCTCTGATAAATAACGGGAGCGGAAATGAGCAGTTCTCC.

Turning to this clonotype: At one of its ends the junction is not consistent with the germline gene, which may arise from a read error. The chain couples TRBV6-6 to TRBJ1-3; 8 nucleotides line up with TRBD1. Per germline, CDR1 MNHNY and CDR2 SVGAGI (reference sequence). This CDR3 has 15 amino acids. The CDR3 DNA is TGTGCCAGCAGTCCGCCAGGGGGCTACGGAAACAGCATATATTTT. Amino acids: CASSPPGGYGNSIYF.

Details on this clonotype: One end of the junction varies from germline; a read error may be responsible. The chain employs TRBV29-1 and TRBJ2-1; 7 nucleotides agree with TRBD2. This CDR3 is built from 13 residues. Germline-derived CDR1 and CDR2 are SQVTM and ANQGSEA. DNA for the CDR3: TGCAGCGGGGGGAATAGCGGGTTCAATGAACAGCTCTTC. Protein product: CSGGNSGFNEQLF.

The J gene is TRBJ2-7, the V gene TRBV11-2; 10 bases map to TRBD2. CDR3 size: 15 residues. The junction had 9 bases not matched to a gene; V was cut back by 2 bases and J by 8 bases. The germline V gene has CDR1 SGHAT and CDR2 FQNNGV. In DNA, the CDR3 is TGTGCCAGCAGCTTACGAGCTAGCGGGAGCCACCAGCAGTACTTC. It yields the protein CASSLRASGSHQQYF.

As for this clonotype: An end of the junction does not agree with germline; a read error may underlie this. V gene TRBV6-2 or TRBV6-3 combines with J gene TRBJ1-1; no reliable D call. This CDR3 contains 16 residues. Germline V gene lookup returns CDR1 MNHEY and CDR2 SVGEGT. The CDR3 region has the DNA TGTGCCAGCACTATAATCTGGATGAGGGTAGTAACTGAAGCTCTCTTT. It encodes CASTIIWMRVVTEALF.